This TCR beta chain comes out of a study of shared clonotypes between healthy human individuals. Findings of the study overall: Sampling covered blood only; tissue repertoires likely differ.

This clone has a count of ten or more. The antigen is not known. How the authors handled the data: Filtering was not the same, since immunoSEQ gave junction-only sequences without quality scores. Only in-frame clones appear in the TCRdb table, and some are missing; sequencing was by immunoSEQ multiplex PCR. From that table come the V and J calls and clone size; the DNA was used to work out D and trimming. The profile covers 950,000 to 1,100,000 clones, with roughly 80% appearing a single time and approximately 1.5% taken by the ten largest. The CDR3 is 14 amino acids. The V end lost 3 bases, the J end lost 3 bases, and 12 bases lay between the germline ends. The V gene's germline CDR1 is LNHDA and CDR2 SQIVND (reference sequence).

This chain links TRBV19 with TRBJ2-7; possibly TRBD1 for D (5 bases). The sequence was collected from a man between 18 and 35 years old in good health. Input material: memory CD4+ T cells sorted from blood. As for subset: CD45RA-negative fraction. CDR3 DNA: TGTGCCAGTAGTATTGACAGTTCTATCTACGAGCAGTACTTC. It encodes CASSIDSSIYEQYF. The full variable domain, completed using reference TRBV19 and TRBJ2-7, is DGGITQSPKYLFRKEGQNVTLSCEQNLNHDAMYWYRQDPGQGLRLIYYSQIVNDFQKGDIAEGYSVSREKKESFPLTVTSAQKNPTAFYLCASSIDSSIYEQYFGPGTRLTVT.